This entry concerns a single T cell receptor (beta chain). Its antigen is unidentified. V gave up 2 bases and J gave up 2 bases; unmatched junction bases: 2. This CDR3 region has 15 residues. CDR1 and CDR2 (germline): SNHLY, FYNNEI. The data derive from a study of cytomegalovirus exposure and HLA in healthy donors. The PCR contained 60 Vbeta and 13 Jbeta primers. Sequenced by immunoSEQ multiplex PCR; TCRdb stores in-frame clones only, minus some. The sample shows over 100,000 clones, over 70% of them seen only once. Study results and caveats: A few V segments could not be told apart, such as TRBV6-2 and TRBV6-3, and were left out. Later analysis identified 15,000 to 20,000 TCR beta sequences associated with HLA alleles, using a false discovery rate threshold of 0.05.

Material: PBMCs. J is TRBJ2-3 and V is TRBV2, with TRBD2 identical over 9 bases. The receptor was derived from a woman in her thirties or forties in good health and CMV-seropositive. CDR3 DNA: TGTGCCAGCAGTGAACAGCGGGGGGACACAGATACGCAGTATTTT. Translation: CASSEQRGDTDTQYF.